These T cell receptor beta chains were read from a single sample in a study of shared clonotypes between healthy human individuals. Data came from immunoSEQ multiplex PCR; TCRdb stores just in-frame clones and leaves some out. The sample lists about 2.3 million clones, over 85% occurring once. Sequencing input: naive CD4+ T cells from PBMCs. These receptor sequences come from a man aged 18 to 29 in good health. Some clones in this sample may be carry-over from other donors' samples. Both conserved end residues are part of each CDR3. The order of the fields is J gene, clone size, V gene, D gene, CDR3 protein, CDR3 DNA. D genes are given only for firm matches. Not every row has a clone size; where given, it reads once, few, many or a size class.

J: TRBJ1-2; size: NA; V: TRBV4-1; D: NA; CDR3: CASSSSQGTNNYGYTF; DNA: TGCGCCAGCAGCTCCAGCCAGGGCACCAATAACTATGGCTACACCTTC
J: TRBJ2-7; size: NA; V: TRBV4-1; D: TRBD2; CDR3: CASSQDRRTSGSYEQYF; DNA: TGCGCCAGCAGCCAAGATCGTCGGACTAGCGGTTCCTACGAGCAGTACTTC
J: TRBJ1-2; size: NA; V: TRBV5-4; D: TRBD1; CDR3: CASSLGQGENGYTF; DNA: TGTGCCAGCAGCTTGGGGCAGGGGGAGAATGGCTACACCTTC
J: TRBJ2-7; size: NA; V: TRBV5-1; D: NA; CDR3: CASSLGLGDSEQYF; DNA: TGCGCCAGCAGCTTGGGGCTGGGAGACAGCGAGCAGTACTTC
J: TRBJ1-6; size: NA; V: TRBV6-5; D: NA; CDR3: CASSSTGLGANSPLHF; DNA: TGTGCCAGCAGTTCCACCGGTTTGGGGGCCAATTCACCCCTCCACTTT
J: TRBJ1-3; size: few; V: TRBV5-1; D: NA; CDR3: CASSDGNTIYF; DNA: TGCGCCAGCAGCGATGGAAACACCATATATTTT
J: TRBJ2-2; size: NA; V: TRBV29-1; D: TRBD1; CDR3: CSVGIGTATGELFF; DNA: TGCAGCGTGGGGATCGGGACAGCCACCGGGGAGCTGTTTTTT
J: TRBJ1-5; size: NA; V: TRBV28; D: TRBD1; CDR3: CASSPAGTGFYSNQPQHF; DNA: TGTGCCAGCAGTCCGGCCGGGACAGGGTTTTATAGCAATCAGCCCCAGCATTTT
J: TRBJ2-2; size: NA; V: TRBV5-1; D: TRBD2; CDR3: CASSLENSGRELFF; DNA: TGCGCCAGCAGCTTGGAAAATAGCGGGAGGGAGCTGTTTTTT
J: TRBJ1-3; size: once; V: TRBV29-1; D: NA; CDR3: CSVVRSGNTIYF; DNA: TGCAGCGTTGTCCGCTCTGGAAACACCATATATTTT
J: TRBJ2-1; size: NA; V: TRBV2; D: NA; CDR3: CASSVPSRNEQFF; DNA: TGTGCCAGCAGTGTACCGAGTAGGAATGAGCAGTTCTTC
J: TRBJ2-7; size: NA; V: TRBV20-1; D: TRBD1; CDR3: CSGGQVAEQYF; DNA: TGCAGTGGGGGACAGGTAGCCGAGCAGTACTTC
J: TRBJ2-1; size: NA; V: TRBV10-1; D: TRBD1; CDR3: CASSWDRASPQQFF; DNA: TGCGCCAGCAGCTGGGACAGGGCCTCCCCGCAGCAGTTCTTC
J: TRBJ2-7; size: NA; V: TRBV20-1; D: NA; CDR3: CSARLGAEQYF; DNA: TGCAGTGCTAGATTGGGGGCCGAGCAGTACTTC
J: TRBJ1-1; size: few; V: TRBV30; D: NA; CDR3: CAWSVRRDTEAFF; DNA: TGTGCCTGGAGTGTTCGCAGGGACACTGAAGCTTTCTTT
J: TRBJ1-5; size: NA; V: TRBV18; D: NA; CDR3: CASSPDSSSQPQHF; DNA: TGTGCCAGCTCACCGGACAGCTCAAGTCAGCCCCAGCATTTT
J: TRBJ2-3; size: NA; V: TRBV5-1; D: TRBD1; CDR3: CASSVQGQGTDTQYF; DNA: TGCGCCAGCAGCGTCCAGGGACAGGGCACAGATACGCAGTATTTT
J: TRBJ2-5; size: NA; V: TRBV28; D: TRBD1; CDR3: CASSLQDRAVETQYF; DNA: TGTGCCAGCAGTTTACAAGACAGGGCGGTCGAGACCCAGTACTTC
J: TRBJ2-3; size: once; V: TRBV12-5; D: TRBD1; CDR3: CASGLGTGAKDTQYF; DNA: TGTGCTAGTGGTTTGGGGACAGGGGCGAAGGATACGCAGTATTTT
J: TRBJ2-7; size: NA; V: TRBV15; D: NA; CDR3: CATSGKNGGHEQYF; DNA: TGTGCCACCAGCGGGAAAAATGGCGGCCACGAGCAGTACTTC
J: TRBJ2-7; size: NA; V: TRBV18; D: NA; CDR3: CASSPASSYEQYF; DNA: TGTGCCAGCTCACCGGCTAGCTCCTACGAGCAGTACTTC
J: TRBJ2-2; size: NA; V: TRBV6-5; D: NA; CDR3: CASGGARGRTGELFF; DNA: TGTGCCAGCGGGGGTGCCAGGGGTCGCACCGGGGAGCTGTTTTTT
J: TRBJ2-7; size: NA; V: TRBV7-2; D: NA; CDR3: CASSLVGSPLSSYEQYF; DNA: TGTGCCAGCAGCTTAGTGGGCAGTCCTCTTAGCTCCTACGAGCAGTACTTC
J: TRBJ2-7; size: NA; V: TRBV4-3; D: TRBD2; CDR3: CASSRGTSGTYEQYF; DNA: TGCGCCAGCAGCCGTGGGACTAGCGGGACCTACGAGCAGTACTTC
J: TRBJ1-5; size: NA; V: TRBV6-5; D: NA; CDR3: CASSYALGGRKEPQHF; DNA: TGTGCCAGCAGTTACGCCCTGGGGGGGCGAAAGGAGCCCCAGCATTTT
J: TRBJ1-2; size: NA; V: TRBV10-3; D: TRBD1; CDR3: CAISGQDRGGHGYTF; DNA: TGTGCCATCAGTGGGCAGGACAGGGGAGGGCATGGCTACACCTTC
J: TRBJ1-2; size: NA; V: TRBV28; D: TRBD1; CDR3: CASSVTGTGGLGYGYTF; DNA: TGTGCCAGCAGTGTTACCGGGACAGGGGGCCTCGGCTATGGCTACACCTTC
J: TRBJ2-7; size: NA; V: TRBV18; D: TRBD1; CDR3: CASSPGTGGNEQYF; DNA: TGTGCCAGCTCCCCCGGGACAGGGGGGAACGAGCAGTACTTC
J: TRBJ1-6; size: once; V: TRBV25-1; D: NA; CDR3: CASSEYARGTPLHF; DNA: TGTGCCAGCAGTGAATATGCCAGGGGCACACCCCTCCACTTT
J: TRBJ2-2; size: NA; V: TRBV19; D: TRBD1; CDR3: CASGTGGTGELFF; DNA: TGTGCCAGTGGGACAGGGGGCACCGGGGAGCTGTTTTTT
J: TRBJ2-1; size: NA; V: TRBV11-3; D: TRBD2; CDR3: CASSLGLAADNEQFF; DNA: TGTGCCAGCAGCTTAGGACTAGCGGCTGACAATGAGCAGTTCTTC
J: TRBJ2-2; size: once; V: TRBV7-8; D: NA; CDR3: CASSLVVGGELFF; DNA: TGTGCCAGCAGCTTAGTGGTAGGCGGGGAGCTGTTTTTT
J: TRBJ1-4; size: NA; V: TRBV28; D: NA; CDR3: CASSYLEGGYTNEKLFF; DNA: TGTGCCAGCAGCTACCTAGAGGGGGGCTATACTAATGAAAAACTGTTTTTT
J: TRBJ1-1; size: NA; V: TRBV14; D: NA; CDR3: CASSRITPQGMTEAFF; DNA: TGTGCCAGCAGCCGGATAACACCGCAAGGGATGACTGAAGCTTTCTTT
J: TRBJ1-1; size: NA; V: TRBV6-6; D: NA; CDR3: CASSRRRSGAEAFF; DNA: TGTGCCAGCAGCAGACGTCGCTCGGGGGCTGAAGCTTTCTTT
J: TRBJ2-2; size: NA; V: TRBV6-4; D: NA; CDR3: CASSDSAAYTGELFF; DNA: TGTGCCAGCAGTGACTCGGCAGCCTACACCGGGGAGCTGTTTTTT
J: TRBJ2-7; size: NA; V: TRBV7-9; D: TRBD1; CDR3: CASSRQGPHEQYF; DNA: TGTGCCAGCAGCCGACAGGGCCCTCACGAGCAGTACTTC
J: TRBJ2-7; size: NA; V: TRBV7-2; D: NA; CDR3: CASSLAGGTIYEQYF; DNA: TGTGCCAGCAGCTTAGCGGGCGGGACCATTTACGAGCAGTACTTC
J: TRBJ2-1; size: NA; V: TRBV2; D: TRBD2; CDR3: CASRPGLGVNEQFF; DNA: TGTGCCAGCAGGCCGGGACTAGGGGTCAATGAGCAGTTCTTC
J: TRBJ2-5; size: NA; V: TRBV4-1; D: NA; CDR3: CASSNLQGETQYF; DNA: TGCGCCAGCAGCAACTTACAGGGTGAGACCCAGTACTTC
J: TRBJ2-7; size: NA; V: TRBV6-5; D: NA; CDR3: CASSPPGVNEQYF; DNA: TGTGCCAGCAGCCCTCCGGGGGTCAACGAGCAGTACTTC
J: TRBJ2-1; size: NA; V: TRBV7-3; D: TRBD2; CDR3: CASSLGGGSGSYNEQFF; DNA: TGTGCCAGCAGCTTAGGCGGGGGGAGCGGATCCTACAATGAGCAGTTCTTC
J: TRBJ2-6; size: NA; V: TRBV27; D: TRBD1; CDR3: CASSFSGGASGANVLTF; DNA: TGTGCCAGCAGTTTTTCAGGGGGCGCCTCTGGGGCCAACGTCCTGACTTTC
J: TRBJ2-7; size: NA; V: TRBV19; D: TRBD2; CDR3: CASSPSGRGQYF; DNA: TGTGCCAGTAGCCCTAGCGGTCGAGGGCAGTACTTC
J: TRBJ2-1; size: NA; V: TRBV5-1; D: NA; CDR3: CASSSPYGGIYNEQFF; DNA: TGCGCCAGCAGCTCCCCTTATGGGGGAATCTACAATGAGCAGTTCTTC
J: TRBJ2-5; size: NA; V: TRBV11-3; D: TRBD1; CDR3: CASSFSGTGGLETQYF; DNA: TGTGCCAGCAGCTTCTCCGGGACAGGGGGCTTGGAGACCCAGTACTTC
J: TRBJ2-7; size: NA; V: TRBV29-1; D: TRBD2; CDR3: CSVAGTSGSYSSYEQYF; DNA: TGCAGCGTCGCCGGGACTAGCGGGAGTTATAGCTCCTACGAGCAGTACTTC
J: TRBJ1-5; size: NA; V: TRBV7-9; D: NA; CDR3: CASGTPSSPVDF; DNA: TGTGCCAGTGGGACACCCTCTAGCCCCGTGGATTTT
J: TRBJ1-4; size: NA; V: TRBV7-9; D: NA; CDR3: CASSSQLGSEKLFF; DNA: TGTGCCAGCAGCTCGCAGTTGGGGTCGGAAAAACTGTTTTTT
J: TRBJ2-7; size: NA; V: TRBV27; D: NA; CDR3: CASRQAQLYEQYF; DNA: TGTGCCAGCCGTCAGGCCCAACTTTACGAGCAGTACTTC
J: TRBJ1-1; size: NA; V: TRBV5-1; D: NA; CDR3: CASSSEENTEAFF; DNA: TGCGCCAGCAGCTCTGAGGAGAACACTGAAGCTTTCTTT
J: TRBJ1-2; size: NA; V: TRBV5-6; D: NA; CDR3: CASSLVNRNYGYTF; DNA: TGTGCCAGCAGCTTAGTTAACAGGAACTATGGCTACACCTTC